This TCR beta chain derives from a study of T cell responses to AZD1222 COVID-19 vaccine (dated by TCRdb to the early 2020s). At the level of the whole study: Because spike-specific TCR depth and breadth did not differ between the two schedules, AZD1222 recipients who got a second dose at roughly 4 weeks were pooled with those who got a second dose at roughly 12 weeks. TCR sequencing was performed for about 250 trial participants, of whom about 200 were given two doses of AZD1222 and approximately 25 were given two doses of MenACWY control vaccine. Trial participants were enrolled by age into subgroups of 18-55, 56-69 and 70-plus years, and about 150, 27 and 61 TCR-sequenced participants, respectively, were included in these subgroups.

What the authors observed across the whole study: The vaccine-associated CD4 TCRs covered the entire spike protein, and the dominant responses fell in regions 160-218 and 743-854. The 56-69-year group was small, and its depth increase did not reach significance, likely because of low power. Conclusions about previously exposed vaccinees are limited, since just six AZD1222 recipients were seropositive for SARS-CoV-2 at baseline. Nearly half of unique spike-specific TCRs reportedly recognized epitopes outside regions mutated in the B.1.351 and B.1.1.7 variants. After two AZD1222 doses, both the breadth and the depth of spike-specific TCRs were significantly higher than at day 0 and than in MenACWY recipients. Participants were mostly white British and included more females than males, and it was suggested by the authors that clonal diversity may have been underestimated. Because no day 14 peak-response samples were available, the repertoires could be characterized only after the peak T cell response.

Concerning this clone itself: Its antigen remains unidentified. Within one base of it there is no much larger clone, and no base qualities were kept.

A distance of 21 bases separates the germline ends of V and J, which lose 0 bases and 7 bases respectively. The CDR3 contains 17 residues, cysteine and phenylalanine counted. CDR3 DNA is the only sequence kept; it has 51 bases, read in frame from the first base. The CDR1 and CDR2 encoded by the germline V gene (reference sequence) are WNHNN and SYGVQD. The CDR3 regions of human TCRbeta chains were analyzed by immunosequencing. In the paper's pipeline: TCRs in the repertoires were matched against a reference library of SARS-CoV-2-specific TCRs that had been generated with the MIRA antigen-specificity platform. Breadth meant the fraction of unique TCRs that were SARS-CoV-2-associated, whereas depth meant the fraction of total T cells that were SARS-CoV-2-associated. Each spike-specific TCR was assigned to its reactive spike region and to a CD4 or CD8 class using the MIRA data. Log10-transformed breadth and depth values were compared by one-way ANOVA with Sidak's multiple comparisons tests. The table comes from immuneACCESS by way of TCRdb, which keeps in-frame sequences with V and J called. Part of the clones is missing from these tables; in studies checked, under half for an unresolved V gene and the rest for unknown reasons. That table gives V, J and clone size, and the DNA gave D and trimming. For this sample the table gives 90,000 to 150,000 clones, of which over 75% were detected only once. 1.2% of the sample lies in the top ten.

The time point tag for this specimen amounts to: baseline before first vaccination. Samples from vaccinated people were obtained from the UK trials COV001 and COV002, which included a single-blind randomized controlled phase 2/3 trial of AZD1222 (ChAdOx1 nCoV-19) in healthy adults. For TCRbeta chain sequencing, PBMC samples were collected from trial participants at day 0 and at day 28 after the second dose. Here the chain combines TRBV10-1 and TRBJ1-1; tentative D gene TRBD1, with 6 bases matching. Source: peripheral blood, taken on day 0 of AZD1222 vaccination. This clonotype originated in an adult in good health. CDR3 region: CASSESGGLIRDREAFF. The nucleotides are TGCGCCAGCAGTGAGTCAGGGGGTTTAATCCGGGACCGTGAAGCTTTCTTT.